The 16 T cell receptor beta chains presented below share a single source sample, sequenced in a study of blood T cell repertoires in COVID-19. Produced via immunoSEQ multiplex PCR; TCRdb's table is partial and in-frame only. The sample gives 85,000 to 100,000 clones, less than 75% of which show up once; around 25% is in the top ten. The sample consisted of peripheral blood. The receptors were sampled from a woman between 55 and 75 years old in a cohort sampled during active or convalescent COVID-19.

This chain links TRBV13 with TRBJ2-1; 7 bases match TRBD2. The ends lost 4 bases at V and 2 bases at J; junction bases unmatched: 5. In germline, CDR1 is PRHDT, CDR2 FYEKMQ (reference sequence). CDR3 length: 15 residues. CDR3 protein: CASSSAGDAYNEQFF. CDR3 in DNA: TGTGCCAGCAGCTCCGCGGGGGACGCCTACAATGAGCAGTTCTTC. The whole variable domain, remainder taken from reference TRBV13 and TRBJ2-1, is AAGVIQSPRHLIKEKRETATLKCYPIPRHDTVYWYQQGPGQDPQFLISFYEKMQSDKGSIPDRFSAQQFSDYHSELNMSSLELGDSALYFCASSSAGDAYNEQFFGPGTRLTVL.

To note about this clone: The sample contains more than one DNA sequence encoding this CDR3. V and J are TRBV5-1 and TRBJ2-7; 10 bases agree with TRBD1. V lost 4 bases, J lost 3 bases, and 10 bases stayed unmatched. There are 16 residues in the CDR3. From germline, CDR1 is SGHRS and CDR2 YFSETQ. CDR3 protein: CASSLNPGQGYYEQYF. The CDR3 DNA follows: TGCGCCAGCAGCCTAAACCCGGGACAGGGGTACTACGAGCAGTACTTC.

Notes on this clone: One junction end does not reproduce the germline sequence, and a read error may be involved. This chain connects TRBV7-7 to TRBJ2-5, with 10 bases fitting TRBD2. CDR1 is SSHAT and CDR2 is FNYEAQ in the germline V gene (reference sequence). This CDR3 has 16 amino acids. In nucleotides, the CDR3 is TGTGCTAGCAGCCCACGGTTAGCGGGGGGAGGGGAGACCCAGTACTTC. It translates to CASSPRLAGGGETQYF. Drawing the rest from reference TRBV7-7 and TRBJ2-5, the complete variable domain is GAGVSQSPRYKVTKRGQDVTLRCDPISSHATLYWYQQALGQGPEFLTYFNYEAQPDKSGLPSDRFSAERPEGSISTLTIQRTEQRDSAMYRCASSPRLAGGGETQYFGPGTRLLVL.

The gene calls are TRBV18 and TRBJ2-1; 8 bases align to TRBD1. Germline V CDR1 and CDR2: KGHSH, LQKENI. V was clipped by 4 bases and J by 6 bases; unmatched bases: 8. The CDR3 has 15 amino acids. The CDR3 is CASSQSTGGRNEQFF. DNA for the CDR3: TGTGCCAGCTCACAATCTACAGGGGGTCGCAATGAGCAGTTCTTC.

Ten or more counts support this clone. V and J are TRBV5-1 and TRBJ2-7, with 12 bases matching TRBD2. The V gene's germline CDR1 is SGHRS and CDR2 YFSETQ. The CDR3 has 14 amino acids. V dropped 7 bases and J dropped 3; count of bases not matched to a gene: 5. CDR3 sequence: CASGLTSGGYEQYF. As DNA, the CDR3 is TGCGCCAGCGGGCTGACTAGCGGGGGCTACGAGCAGTACTTC.

The CDR3 DNA is TGTGCCAGCTCACCATTCAGGGGCCACGAGCAGTACTTC. Protein sequence: CASSPFRGHEQYF. The chain links TRBV18 to TRBJ2-7; TRBD1 might be the D (6 bases). CDR1 is KGHSH and CDR2 is LQKENI in the germline V gene. V was trimmed by 2 bases and J by 5 bases, leaving 10 bases between them. This CDR3 is 13 amino acids long.

The chain is built from TRBV4-3 and TRBJ1-3, with D hard to call. Per germline, CDR1 LGHNA and CDR2 YSLEER. This CDR3 is 13 amino acids long. The germline V and J ends were trimmed by 4 bases and 4 bases, with 8 bases remaining between them. The CDR3 is CASSPEEGNTIYF. The CDR3 DNA follows: TGCGCCAGCAGCCCCGAGGAAGGAAACACCATATATTTT.

Only a few counts were recorded for this clone. This rearrangement joins TRBV5-4 to TRBJ2-3, with TRBD2 matching 10 bases. The V segment lost 6 bases and the J segment 0 bases; nucleotides outside the gene matches: 7. There are 16 residues in the CDR3. Germline CDR1 reads SGHNT; CDR2 reads YYREEE (reference sequence). Written as DNA, the CDR3 is TGTGCCAGCAAGGCTAGCGGGGGCCCTAGCACAGATACGCAGTATTTT. Protein sequence: CASKASGGPSTDTQYF. The whole variable domain, filled in from reference TRBV5-4 and TRBJ2-3, reads ETGVTQSPTHLIKTRGQQVTLRCSSQSGHNTVSWYQQALGQGPQFIFQYYREEENGRGNFPPRFSGLQFPNYSSELNVNALELDDSALYLCASKASGGPSTDTQYFGPGTRLTVL.

This chain uses TRBV2 with TRBJ2-7; possibly TRBD2 for D (6 bases). CDR3 length equals 14 residues. Trimming left V 3 bases short and J 2 bases short, with 11 bases between. Per germline, CDR1 SNHLY and CDR2 FYNNEI. The CDR3 spells CASSDGGTPYEQYF. CDR3 DNA: TGTGCCAGCAGTGACGGCGGGACTCCCTACGAGCAGTACTTC. Looking up the rest from reference TRBV2 and TRBJ2-7 gives the full variable domain: EPEVTQTPSHQVTQMGQEVILRCVPISNHLYFYWYRQILGQKVEFLVSFYNNEISEKSEIFDDQFSVERPDGSNFTLKIRSTKLEDSAMYFCASSDGGTPYEQYFGPGTRLTVT.

The V and J genes are TRBV15 and TRBJ2-7; D remains ambiguous. The ends were cut back, 5 bases at V and 3 bases at J, with 11 bases in the middle. The CDR3 loop spans 13 amino acids. Germline V gene data show CDR1 as LNHNV and CDR2 as YYDKDF (reference sequence). CDR3 region: CATSFRVDYEQYF. The CDR3 DNA reads TGTGCCACCAGCTTCCGGGTCGACTACGAGCAGTACTTC.

In its sample, this clone was seen a few times. The rearrangement links TRBV27 to TRBJ2-7, with 8 positions matching TRBD2. The ends lost 8 bases at V and 0 bases at J; junction bases unmatched: 6. The CDR3 is 14 residues long. Looked up from germline, CDR1 is MNHEY and CDR2 is SMNVEV (reference sequence). CDR3 nucleotide sequence: TGTGCCAGCGGGCTAGCGGGCGCCTCCTACGAGCAGTACTTC. Residues: CASGLAGASYEQYF.

The chain uses TRBV7-9 and TRBJ2-3; perhaps TRBD2 as D (5 bases). The V end was cut by 2 bases, the J end by 1 base, with 13 bases between. In germline, CDR1 is SEHNR, CDR2 FQNEAQ (reference sequence). CDR3 length: 16 residues. The CDR3, as DNA: TGTGCCAGCAGCTTATTAGAGGGTTACCGCACAGATACGCAGTATTTT. This sequence encodes CASSLLEGYRTDTQYF.

This clone showed up many times. The V and J genes are TRBV7-9 and TRBJ2-1; 8 positions match TRBD1. The CDR3 sequence is 14 residues long. Per germline, CDR1 SEHNR and CDR2 FQNEAQ (reference sequence). V shed 5 bases, J shed 8 bases, and the junction held 8 bases outside the gene matches. This CDR3 is CASSRSGQGYEQFF. CDR3 DNA sequence: TGTGCCAGCAGCCGAAGCGGACAGGGCTATGAGCAGTTCTTC.

This clone was seen just once. The V and J genes are TRBV7-2 and TRBJ1-6; 7 bases map to TRBD1. Germline lookup yields CDR1 SGHTA and CDR2 FQGNSA. The CDR3 loop spans 17 amino acids. Trimming removed 4 bases from V and 4 bases from J; junction bases left unmatched: 10. The CDR3 bases are TGTGCCAGCAGCTCAGCCGGGACAGACCAATATAATTCACCCCTCCACTTT. It translates to CASSSAGTDQYNSPLHF. Full variable domain (outside the CDR3, taken from reference TRBV7-2 and TRBJ1-6): GAGVSQSPSNKVTEKGKDVELRCDPISGHTALYWYRQSLGQGLEFLIYFQGNSAPDKSGLPSDRFSAERTGGSVSTLTIQRTQQEDSAVYLCASSSAGTDQYNSPLHFGNGTRLTVT.

This clone has a handful of counts. The chain couples TRBV18 to TRBJ2-5; 9 bases fit TRBD1. This CDR3 is 15 amino acids long. Trimming at V came to 3 bases and at J to 2 bases, leaving 4 bases not matched to a gene. Germline CDR1 and CDR2: KGHSH and LQKENI. CDR3 sequence reads: CASSPGQGGQETQYF. CDR3 sequence (DNA): TGTGCCAGCTCACCGGGACAGGGAGGGCAAGAGACCCAGTACTTC.

The chain couples TRBV5-5 to TRBJ2-3; no reliable D call. Trimming took off 1 base at V and 2 bases at J, with 2 bases between the two ends. In germline, CDR1 is SGHKS, CDR2 YYEKEE (reference sequence). The CDR3 totals 12 residues. The CDR3 DNA reads as TGTGCCAGCAGCTTGCTCACAGATACGCAGTATTTT. It encodes CASSLLTDTQYF. Variable domain in full (rest from reference TRBV5-5 and TRBJ2-3): DAGVTQSPTHLIKTRGQQVTLRCSPISGHKSVSWYQQVLGQGPQFIFQYYEKEERGRGNFPDRFSARQFPNYSSELNVNALLLGDSALYLCASSLLTDTQYFGPGTRLTVL.